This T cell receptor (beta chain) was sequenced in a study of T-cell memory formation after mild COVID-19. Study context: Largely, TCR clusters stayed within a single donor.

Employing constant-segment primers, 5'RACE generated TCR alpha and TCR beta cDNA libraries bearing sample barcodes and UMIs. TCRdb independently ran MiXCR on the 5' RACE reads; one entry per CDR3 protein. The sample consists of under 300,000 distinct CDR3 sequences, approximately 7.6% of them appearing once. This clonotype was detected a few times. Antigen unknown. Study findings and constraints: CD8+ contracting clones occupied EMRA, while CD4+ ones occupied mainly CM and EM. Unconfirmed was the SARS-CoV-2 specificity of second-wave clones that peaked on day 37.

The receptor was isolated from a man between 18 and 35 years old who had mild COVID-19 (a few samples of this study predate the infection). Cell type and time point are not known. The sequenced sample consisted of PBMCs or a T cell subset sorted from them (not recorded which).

CDR3 bases: TGTGCCAGCAGTTATTCTCGGGTCCATGAGCAGTTCTTC. This codes for CASSYSRVHEQFF. The rearrangement joins TRBV6-5 to TRBJ2-1; no reliable D call. This CDR3 spans 13 amino acids. V shed 3 bases and J shed 8 bases, with 11 bases lying between them. The germline V gene has CDR1 MNHEY and CDR2 SVGAGI.